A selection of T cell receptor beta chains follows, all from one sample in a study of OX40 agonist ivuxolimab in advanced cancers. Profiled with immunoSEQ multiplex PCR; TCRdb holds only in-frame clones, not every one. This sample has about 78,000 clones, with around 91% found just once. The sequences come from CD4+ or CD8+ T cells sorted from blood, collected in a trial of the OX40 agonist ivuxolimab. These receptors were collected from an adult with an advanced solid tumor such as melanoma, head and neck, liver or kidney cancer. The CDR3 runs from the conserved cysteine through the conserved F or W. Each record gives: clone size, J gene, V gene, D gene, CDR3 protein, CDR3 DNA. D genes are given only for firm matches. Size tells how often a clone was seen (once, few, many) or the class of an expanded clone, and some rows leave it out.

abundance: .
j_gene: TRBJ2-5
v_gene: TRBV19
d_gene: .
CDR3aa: CASSWGQETQYF
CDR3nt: TGTGCCAGTAGTTGGGGGCAAGAGACCCAGTACTTC

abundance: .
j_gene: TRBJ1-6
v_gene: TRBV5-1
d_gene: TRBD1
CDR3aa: CASSLGGQRYNSPLHF
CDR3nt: TGCGCCAGCAGCTTGGGGGGACAGCGCTATAATTCACCCCTCCACTTT

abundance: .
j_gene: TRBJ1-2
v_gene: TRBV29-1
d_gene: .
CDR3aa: CSVEGAHGQNDGYTF
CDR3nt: TGCAGCGTTGAAGGAGCCCATGGACAGAACGATGGCTACACCTTC

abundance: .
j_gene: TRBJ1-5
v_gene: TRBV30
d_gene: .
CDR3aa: CAWSARRGRGQPQHF
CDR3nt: TGTGCCTGGAGTGCTAGACGGGGGCGCGGTCAGCCCCAGCATTTT

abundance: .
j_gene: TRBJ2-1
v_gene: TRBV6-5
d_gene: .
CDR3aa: CASSYKRATYNEQFF
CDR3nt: TGTGCCAGCAGTTACAAGCGGGCAACCTACAATGAGCAGTTCTTC

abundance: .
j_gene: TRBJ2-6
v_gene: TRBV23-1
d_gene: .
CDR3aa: CASSATNTQQSRANVLTF
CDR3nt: TGCGCCAGCAGTGCCACGAATACGCAACAAAGTCGGGCCAACGTCCTGACTTTC

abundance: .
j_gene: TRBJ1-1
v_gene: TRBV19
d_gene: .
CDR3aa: CASTPGPYTEAFF
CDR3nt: TGTGCCAGTACCCCCGGACCCTACACTGAAGCTTTCTTT

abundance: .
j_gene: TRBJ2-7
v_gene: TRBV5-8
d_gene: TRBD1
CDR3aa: CASRVDRGAAEQYF
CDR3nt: TGTGCCAGCAGAGTGGACAGGGGGGCCGCCGAGCAGTACTTC

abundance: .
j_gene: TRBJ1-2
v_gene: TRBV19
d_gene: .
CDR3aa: CATKRELGNYGYTF
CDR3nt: TGTGCCACTAAGAGGGAATTAGGAAACTATGGCTACACCTTC

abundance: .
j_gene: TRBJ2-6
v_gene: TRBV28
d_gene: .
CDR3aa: CASSLGRAGANVLTF
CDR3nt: TGTGCCAGCAGTTTAGGCAGGGCTGGGGCCAACGTCCTGACTTTC

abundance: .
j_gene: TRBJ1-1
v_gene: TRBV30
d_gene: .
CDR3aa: CAWSLSPSTGQPEAFF
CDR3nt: TGTGCCTGGAGTCTATCCCCCTCCACAGGACAGCCTGAAGCTTTCTTT

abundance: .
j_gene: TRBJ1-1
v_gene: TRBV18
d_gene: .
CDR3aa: CASSPLADTYTEAFF
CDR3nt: TGTGCCAGCTCACCACTCGCGGATACCTACACTGAAGCTTTCTTT

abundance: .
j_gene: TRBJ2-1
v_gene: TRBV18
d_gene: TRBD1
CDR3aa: CASSLNPGQGANNEQFF
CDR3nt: TGTGCCAGCTCATTAAACCCGGGACAGGGGGCGAATAATGAGCAGTTCTTC

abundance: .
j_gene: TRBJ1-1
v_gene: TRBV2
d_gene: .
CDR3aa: CASSEEVNTEAFF
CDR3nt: TGTGCCAGCAGTGAAGAGGTGAACACTGAAGCTTTCTTT

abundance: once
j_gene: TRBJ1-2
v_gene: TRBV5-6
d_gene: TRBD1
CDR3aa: CASSLDRVGYTF
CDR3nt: TGTGCCAGCAGCCTGGACAGGGTCGGCTACACCTTC

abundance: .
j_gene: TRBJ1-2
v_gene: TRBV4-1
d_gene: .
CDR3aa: CASSRIQGLGYGYTF
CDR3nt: TGCGCCAGCAGCCGAATACAGGGACTAGGCTATGGCTACACCTTC

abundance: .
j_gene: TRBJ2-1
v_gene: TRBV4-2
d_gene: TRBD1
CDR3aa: CASSPGQGFYNEQFF
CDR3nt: TGTGCCAGCAGCCCTGGACAGGGATTTTACAATGAGCAGTTCTTC

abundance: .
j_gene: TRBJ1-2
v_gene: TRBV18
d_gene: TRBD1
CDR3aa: CASSPLPGQNYGYTF
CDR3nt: TGTGCCAGCTCACCACTTCCGGGACAGAACTATGGCTACACCTTC

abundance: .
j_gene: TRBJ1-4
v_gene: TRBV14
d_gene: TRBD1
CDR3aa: CASSQERGQRGEKLFF
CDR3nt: TGTGCCAGCAGCCAAGAAAGGGGACAGCGCGGCGAAAAACTGTTTTTT

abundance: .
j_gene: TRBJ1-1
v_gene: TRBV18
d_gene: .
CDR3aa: CASSPSGNGAEAFF
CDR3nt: TGTGCCAGCTCACCATCGGGGAACGGGGCTGAAGCTTTCTTT

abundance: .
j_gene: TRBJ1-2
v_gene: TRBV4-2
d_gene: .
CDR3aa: CASSQPDGNGYTF
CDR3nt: TGTGCCAGCAGCCAACCCGACGGGAATGGCTACACCTTC

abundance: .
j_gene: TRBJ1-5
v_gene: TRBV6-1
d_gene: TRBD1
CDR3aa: CASSADRGHQPQHF
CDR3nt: TGTGCCAGCAGTGCCGACAGGGGGCATCAGCCCCAGCATTTT

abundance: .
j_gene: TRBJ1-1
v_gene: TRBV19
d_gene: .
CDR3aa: CASSKQTYTEAFF
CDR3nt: TGTGCCAGTAGTAAACAGACCTACACTGAAGCTTTCTTT

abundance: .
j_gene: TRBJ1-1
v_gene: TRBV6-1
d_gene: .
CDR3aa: CASDPGGAPNTEAFF
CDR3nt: TGTGCCAGCGACCCGGGGGGGGCCCCGAACACTGAAGCTTTCTTT

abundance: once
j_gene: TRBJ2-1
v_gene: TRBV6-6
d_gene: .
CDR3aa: CASRPGTERPFF
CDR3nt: TGTGCCAGCAGGCCCGGGACGGAGCGTCCGTTCTTC

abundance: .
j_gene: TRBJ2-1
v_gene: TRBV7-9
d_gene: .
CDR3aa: CASSPPWLGYNEQFF
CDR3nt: TGTGCCAGCAGCCCCCCCTGGTTGGGCTACAATGAGCAGTTCTTC

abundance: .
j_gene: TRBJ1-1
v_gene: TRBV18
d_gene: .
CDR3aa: CASSPGLLDTEAFF
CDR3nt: TGTGCCAGCTCACCGGGACTACTGGACACTGAAGCTTTCTTT

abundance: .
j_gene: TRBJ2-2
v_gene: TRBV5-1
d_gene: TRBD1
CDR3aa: CASSLGTGPTGELFF
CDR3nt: TGCGCCAGCAGCCTCGGGACAGGGCCCACCGGGGAGCTGTTTTTT

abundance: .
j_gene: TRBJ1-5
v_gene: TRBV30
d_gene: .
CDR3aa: CAWSVGFRNQPQHF
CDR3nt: TGTGCCTGGAGTGTGGGATTTAGAAATCAGCCCCAGCATTTT

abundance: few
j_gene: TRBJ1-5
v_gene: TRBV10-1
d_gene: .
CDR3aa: CASSPQRDQPQHF
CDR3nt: TGCGCCAGCAGCCCCCAGCGGGATCAGCCCCAGCATTTT

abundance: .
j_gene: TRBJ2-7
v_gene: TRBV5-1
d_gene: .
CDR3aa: CANKRLSNYEQYF
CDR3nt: TGCGCCAACAAGCGGCTCTCTAACTACGAGCAGTACTTC

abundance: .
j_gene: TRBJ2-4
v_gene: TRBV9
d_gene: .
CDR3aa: CASSPGTRGTGLNIQYF
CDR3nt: TGTGCCAGCAGCCCCGGGACTAGAGGGACAGGGCTAAACATTCAGTACTTC

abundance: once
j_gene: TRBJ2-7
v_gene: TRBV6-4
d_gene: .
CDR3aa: CASKEGYEQYF
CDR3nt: TGTGCCAGCAAAGAAGGGTACGAGCAGTACTTC

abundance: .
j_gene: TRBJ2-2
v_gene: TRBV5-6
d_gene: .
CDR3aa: CASSLTQYTGELFF
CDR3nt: TGTGCCAGCAGCTTGACCCAGTACACCGGGGAGCTGTTTTTT

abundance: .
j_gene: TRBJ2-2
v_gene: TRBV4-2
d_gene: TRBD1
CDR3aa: CASSREGGQVYTGELFF
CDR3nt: TGTGCCAGCAGCCGTGAAGGGGGCCAGGTTTACACCGGGGAGCTGTTTTTT

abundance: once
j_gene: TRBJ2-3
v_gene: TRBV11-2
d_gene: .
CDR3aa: CASSLGTSTDTQYF
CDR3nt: TGTGCCAGCAGCTTAGGGACCTCCACAGATACGCAGTATTTT

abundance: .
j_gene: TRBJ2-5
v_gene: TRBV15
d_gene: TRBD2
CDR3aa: CATSPQLAGLGTQYF
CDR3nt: TGTGCCACCAGCCCCCAACTAGCGGGGCTTGGGACCCAGTACTTC

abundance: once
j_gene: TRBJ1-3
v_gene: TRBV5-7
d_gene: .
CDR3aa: CASSPTLQGMAGNTIYF
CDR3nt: TGTGCCAGCAGCCCAACCTTACAGGGTATGGCTGGAAACACCATATATTTT

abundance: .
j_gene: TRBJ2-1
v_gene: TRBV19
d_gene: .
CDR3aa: CASSIKGADEQFF
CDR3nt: TGTGCCAGTAGTATAAAGGGAGCGGATGAGCAGTTCTTC

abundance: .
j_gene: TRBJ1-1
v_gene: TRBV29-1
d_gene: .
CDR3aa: CSVQGILMNTEAFF
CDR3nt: TGCAGCGTACAGGGTATACTAATGAACACTGAAGCTTTCTTT

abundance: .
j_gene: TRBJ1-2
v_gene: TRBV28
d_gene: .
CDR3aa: CASSLGGYGYTF
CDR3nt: TGTGCCAGCAGCCTCGGGGGCTATGGCTACACCTTC

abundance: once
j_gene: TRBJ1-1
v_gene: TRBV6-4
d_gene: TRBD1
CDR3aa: CASSSHPDREAFF
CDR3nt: TGTGCCAGCAGCTCCCACCCGGACAGGGAAGCTTTCTTT

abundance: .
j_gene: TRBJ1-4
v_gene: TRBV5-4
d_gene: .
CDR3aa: CASSLSGGTGREKLFF
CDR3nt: TGTGCCAGCAGCTTGAGTGGCGGGACCGGGCGGGAAAAACTGTTTTTT

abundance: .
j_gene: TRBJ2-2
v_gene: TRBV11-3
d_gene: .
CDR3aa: CASSFDSPLNTGELFF
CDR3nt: TGTGCCAGCAGCTTTGACAGTCCCTTGAACACCGGGGAGCTGTTTTTT

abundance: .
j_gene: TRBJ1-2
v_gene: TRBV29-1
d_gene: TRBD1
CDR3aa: CSVITGANYGYTF
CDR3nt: TGCAGCGTTATAACAGGGGCTAACTATGGCTACACCTTC

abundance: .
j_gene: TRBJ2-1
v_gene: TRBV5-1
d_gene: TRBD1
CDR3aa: CASSPGQGAYNEQFF
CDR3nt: TGCGCCAGCAGCCCGGGACAGGGGGCTTACAATGAGCAGTTCTTC

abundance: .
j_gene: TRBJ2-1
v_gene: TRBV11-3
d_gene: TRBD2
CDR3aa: CASSPRSAGGYNEQFF
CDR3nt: TGTGCCAGCAGCCCCAGGTCTGCGGGGGGCTACAATGAGCAGTTCTTC

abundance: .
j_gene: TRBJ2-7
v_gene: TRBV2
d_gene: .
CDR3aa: CASREDRYEQYF
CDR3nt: TGTGCCAGCAGGGAGGACAGATACGAGCAGTACTTC

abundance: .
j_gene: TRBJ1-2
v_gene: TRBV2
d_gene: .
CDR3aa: CASSEAESYGYTF
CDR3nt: TGTGCCAGCAGTGAAGCTGAGAGCTATGGCTACACCTTC